The 5 T cell receptor beta chains given below trace back to one sample, sequenced in a study of blood T cell repertoires in COVID-19 (TCRdb year 2020). The receptor library was made with the immunoSEQ multiplex PCR assay. TCRdb took over this immuneACCESS table, retaining in-frame rearrangements with V and J assigned. Such tables are incomplete; in checked studies, under half of the missing clones stem from an unresolved V gene, and the remainder is unexplained. The sample data list about 200,000 clones, and 80% to 90% of these were observed just once. Of the sample, about 1.3% falls within the top ten clones. Sequenced material: PBMCs or T cells enriched from blood (not recorded which). The receptors originated from a man younger than 40 who had recovered from COVID-19.

The V call is TRBV7-8, the J call TRBJ2-7; the match to TRBD2 covers 8 bases. V was clipped by 5 bases and J by 3 bases; unmatched bases: 12. CDR3 length equals 16 residues. Germline assignment: CDR1 SGHVS and CDR2 FQNEAQ. This CDR3 reads CASSRPKRELVYEQYF. The CDR3 DNA reads as TGTGCCAGCAGCCGCCCTAAGCGGGAGTTAGTCTACGAGCAGTACTTC. Variable domain in full (rest from reference TRBV7-8 and TRBJ2-7): GAGVSQSPRYKVAKRGQDVALRCDPISGHVSLFWYQQALGQGPEFLTYFQNEAQLDKSGLPSDRFFAERPEGSVSTLKIQRTQQEDSAVYLCASSRPKRELVYEQYFGPGTRLTVT.

J is TRBJ1-2 and V is TRBV5-5, with D unclear. Germline V gives CDR1 SGHKS, CDR2 YYEKEE (reference sequence). The CDR3 covers 12 residues. Trimming removed 0 bases from V and 8 bases from J, with 8 bases in between. The CDR3 spells CASSLAMRGYTF. DNA of the CDR3: TGTGCCAGCAGCTTGGCAATGCGAGGCTACACCTTC.

This chain's CDR3 is CASSMGQGAYNEQFF. CDR3 nucleotides: TGTGCCAGCAGCATGGGACAGGGGGCCTACAATGAGCAGTTCTTC. The genes are TRBV16 and TRBJ2-1, with TRBD1 matching over 11 bases. The germline V gene encodes CDR1 KGHSY and CDR2 FQNENV. V shed 5 bases, J shed 2 bases, and the junction held 2 bases outside the gene matches. The CDR3 sequence is 15 residues long.

The chain recombines TRBV9 with TRBJ1-2; 9 positions agree with TRBD1. Germline V gives CDR1 SGDLS, CDR2 YYNGEE. The CDR3 totals 16 residues. V dropped 3 bases and J dropped 6; count of bases not matched to a gene: 12. The CDR3 region is CASSAPTGGEGDGYTF. The CDR3 DNA reads as TGTGCCAGCAGCGCACCAACAGGGGGCGAGGGCGATGGCTACACCTTC.

This clone was observed a few times. The V gene is TRBV5-4, the J gene TRBJ1-5; 8 bases fit TRBD1. The junction had 13 bases not matched to a gene; V was cut back by 3 bases and J by 2 bases. This CDR3 region has 18 residues. Germline CDR1 is SGHNT and CDR2 is YYREEE (reference sequence). Written as DNA, the CDR3 is TGTGCCAGCAGCTATGGACAGGGAAATCGAGGTGGCAATCAGCCCCAGCATTTT. Residues: CASSYGQGNRGGNQPQHF.